The present T cell receptor (beta chain) was sequenced within a study of T cell responses to AZD1222 COVID-19 vaccine. On the study more broadly: Samples with a second dose at about 4 or about 12 weeks were pooled together. General study findings and limits: Spike-specific TCR depth and breadth grew after two AZD1222 doses.

This clone was recorded a few times. The antigen is not known. Only in-frame clones appear in the TCRdb table, and some are missing; sequencing was by immunoSEQ multiplex PCR. The table lists roughly 170,000 clones, 70% to 90% of them singletons. The CDR3 has 17 residues. V shed 5 bases and J shed 0 bases, with 14 bases lying between them. Germline loops: CDR1 SGHAT, CDR2 FQNNGV. Source: peripheral blood, taken on day 0 of AZD1222 vaccination. The chain combines TRBV11-2 with TRBJ1-6; possibly TRBD1 for D (5 bases). This clonotype originated in an adult in good health. The CDR3 coding sequence is TGTGCCAGCAGCCCGAGACTTGGGGCCTCCTATAATTCACCCCTCCACTTT. Protein sequence: CASSPRLGASYNSPLHF.